The rows below give T cell receptor beta chains drawn from one sample of a study of metastatic and nonmetastatic thyroid tumors. TCRdb reanalyzed the PCR reads via MiXCR. This table holds some 23,000 clones, approximately 30% found once. Sequenced sample: tumor tissue. The source is a female donor with papillary thyroid cancer or a benign thyroid nodule (not recorded which). Some clones in this sample may be carry-over from other donors' samples. Each CDR3 is given with its conserved first and last residue. Fields, in order: V gene, D gene, clone size, CDR3 length, J gene, CDR3 DNA, CDR3 protein. The D gene is left open where the match is weak. For some rows the clone size is stated as once, few or many, or as a class when expanded; others skip it.

TRBV2	-	few	15	TRBJ1-5	TGTGCCAGCAGTGTTCAGGGCAGAATCAATCAGCCTCAGCATTTT	CASSVQGRINQPQHF
TRBV10-2	-	many	12	TRBJ1-1	TGCGCCAGCAGTGAGGCGAACACTGAAGCTTTCTTT	CASSEANTEAFF
TRBV6-1	-	medium-sized	13	TRBJ2-7	TGTGCCAGCAATCGGGACTTCTCCTACGAGCAGTACTTC	CASNRDFSYEQYF
TRBV2	-	-	16	TRBJ1-2	TGTGCCAGCAGCCGTTCCGGGGGGTTCGGGAACTATGGCTACACCTTC	CASSRSGGFGNYGYTF
TRBV7-3	TRBD2	many	16	TRBJ2-1	TGTGCCAGCAGCTTAACCACTAGCGGGGGGCAGGGTGAGCAGTTCTTC	CASSLTTSGGQGEQFF
TRBV13	-	-	16	TRBJ2-1	TGTGCCAGCAGCTTAGTACCCCGGGGTTCCTACAATGAGCAGTTCTTC	CASSLVPRGSYNEQFF
TRBV12-3/TRBV12-4	TRBD1	many	15	TRBJ2-3	TGTGCCAGCCATGGGGACAGATATAGCACAGATACGCAGTATTTT	CASHGDRYSTDTQYF
TRBV19	TRBD1	medium-sized	14	TRBJ2-7	TGTGCCAGTAGTTTCGCAGGGGGATCGGTCGAGCAGTACTTC	CASSFAGGSVEQYF
TRBV19	-	many	15	TRBJ2-6	TGTGCCAGTAACCCGGGTGGGTCCGGGGCCAACGTCCTGACTTTC	CASNPGGSGANVLTF
TRBV6-9	TRBD1	-	13	TRBJ2-7	TGTGCCAGCAGTCCTACAGGGGCCTACGAGCAGTACTTC	CASSPTGAYEQYF
TRBV20-1	-	-	18	TRBJ2-3	TGCAGTGCTAGAGTGCCGTTCGGCTGGGGCGCTAGCACAGATACGCAGTATTTT	CSARVPFGWGASTDTQYF
TRBV19	-	many	14	TRBJ2-2	TGTGCCAGTAGTTCTCCAGGCTACACCGGGGAGCTGTTTTTT	CASSSPGYTGELFF
TRBV6-1	-	medium-sized	17	TRBJ2-2	TGTGCCAGCAGGAACAAGGGAGCCGGGAAGAACACCGGGGAGCTGTTTTTT	CASRNKGAGKNTGELFF
TRBV4-2	TRBD2	-	16	TRBJ2-3	TGTGCCAGCAGCCAGGGGACTAGCGGGAGGGCAGATACGCAGTATTTT	CASSQGTSGRADTQYF
TRBV12-3/TRBV12-4	-	many	13	TRBJ2-2	TGTGCCAGCAGTTTAGACGGCACCGGGGAGCTGTTTTTT	CASSLDGTGELFF
TRBV3-1	-	many	13	TRBJ1-5	TGTGCCAGCAGCCAAGTCGGAAAACAGCCCCAGCATTTT	CASSQVGKQPQHF
TRBV20-1	-	-	15	TRBJ1-2	TGCAGTGCTAGAGATTTACAGGGCACTAACTATGGCTACACCTTC	CSARDLQGTNYGYTF